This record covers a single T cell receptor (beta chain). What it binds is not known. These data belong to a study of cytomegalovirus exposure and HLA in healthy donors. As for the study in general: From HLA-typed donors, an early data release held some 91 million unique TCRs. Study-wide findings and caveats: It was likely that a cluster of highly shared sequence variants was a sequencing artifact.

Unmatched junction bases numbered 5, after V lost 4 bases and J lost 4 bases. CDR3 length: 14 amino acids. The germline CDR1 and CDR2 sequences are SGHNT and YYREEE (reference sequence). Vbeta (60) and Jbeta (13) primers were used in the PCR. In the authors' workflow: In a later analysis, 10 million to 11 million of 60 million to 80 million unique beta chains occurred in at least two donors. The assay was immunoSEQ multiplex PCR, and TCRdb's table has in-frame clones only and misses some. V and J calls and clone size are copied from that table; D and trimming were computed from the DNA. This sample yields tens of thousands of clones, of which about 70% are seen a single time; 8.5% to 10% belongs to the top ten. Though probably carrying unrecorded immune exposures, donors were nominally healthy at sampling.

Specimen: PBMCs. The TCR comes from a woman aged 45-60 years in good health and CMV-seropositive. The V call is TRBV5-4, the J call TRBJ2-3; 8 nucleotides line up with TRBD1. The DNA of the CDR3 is TGTGCCAGCAGCCCGGACAGGGCTGCAGATACGCAGTATTTT. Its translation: CASSPDRAADTQYF.